This T cell receptor beta chain was identified during a study of CD8 T cells in Susac syndrome (dated by TCRdb to between 2018 and 2021). For the wider study: Whether CD8+ T cell activation and differentiation in Susac syndrome was antigen driven was tested using repertoire sequencing. CD8+ T cell repertoire clonality was compared between about a dozen healthy donors, about 14 Susac syndrome patients and 15 multiple sclerosis patients. Study-wide findings and limitations: The TCR sequencing and HLA analysis was acknowledged to have included a relatively small number of individuals.

Peripheral blood CD8+ and CD4+ T cells from healthy donors, Susac syndrome patients and multiple sclerosis patients were profiled by high-throughput TCR beta sequencing. Multiple sclerosis controls were treatment-naive patients with stable or active relapsing-remitting disease fulfilling revised McDonald criteria. CD8+ TEMRA cells were enriched by FACS, while bulk CD8+ and CD4+ T cells were purified by magnetic negative isolation. Blood was collected in EDTA tubes and processed within 24 hours, with PBMCs isolated through density gradient centrifugation. PBMCs intended for TCR sequencing were frozen in liquid nitrogen and were later thawed in a 37 degrees C water bath. Purity of sorted or isolated CD4+, CD8+ and CD8+ TEMRA cells was at least 90%. For CDR1 and CDR2, the germline V gene (reference sequence) lists LNHNV and YYDKDF. The CDR3 sequence holds 15 residues, the cysteine and phenylalanine included. Only the CDR3 portion is preserved as DNA: 45 bases, with reading frame beginning at the first base. V sheds 5 bases and J sheds 6 bases, leaving 19 bases between their ends.

RNA was extracted using the RNeasy kit, and roughly 0.5 to 1 ug of the RNA was reverse transcribed with random hexamers. The immunoSEQ multiplex PCR assay, which covers 54 Vbeta and 13 Jbeta segments, was used to amplify TCR beta CDR3 regions. PCR amplification bias was corrected by using a synthetic template baseline for primer optimization and computational correction. The authors' pipeline ran thus. Only productive sequences were kept, with reads annotated to V, D and J genes according to IMGT and analyzed in immunoSEQ Analyzer. Clonality was computed as one minus Shannon entropy normalized by log2 of the number of productive unique sequences. For each patient and control, public and private clones were evaluated within the 100 most prevalent clones. Susac-specific clones were defined as absent from healthy and MS cohorts, around 970 published viral clones and other ImmuneACCESS disease sequences. Starting from the raw public reads, TCRdb applied fastp trimming at Q25, assembled clones with MiXCR and retained in-frame beta chains. A single entry per CDR3 protein holds the most common genes and DNA from its merged rows. TCRdb's processing, not the study's, gives the V and J calls here. The sample records 160,000 or so distinct CDR3 sequences, around 95% of which are singletons. 0.2% to 0.25% of the sample is held by the ten biggest clonotypes.

On this clonotype itself: No cognate antigen has been identified for it. Base qualities are not provided; no much larger clone lies one nucleotide away.

Recombination linked TRBV15 to TRBJ1-2, with the D segment identity uncertain. The source material was CD8+ T cells from PBMCs. The sequence was collected from a human donor with multiple sclerosis. This receptor carries the CDR3 CATSQKRSAGDGYTF. In nucleotides, the sequence is TGTGCCACCAGCCAGAAGAGGTCGGCAGGCGATGGCTACACCTTC.